This TCR beta chain is drawn from a study of blood T cell repertoires in COVID-19. As for the study in general: Sample material is recorded as cDNA or gDNA derived from T cells, B-cell-depleted T cells, or PBMCs.

In the original analysis: For nucleated cells, counts were estimated from reference gene primer amplification. Sequenced by immunoSEQ multiplex PCR; TCRdb stores in-frame clones only, minus some. V, J and clone size are those of that table, while D and trimming were read from the DNA. Counted here are 150,000 to 200,000 clones, roughly 77% occurring once; the ten biggest clones make up roughly 10%. The V gene's germline CDR1 is LGHDT and CDR2 YNNKEL (reference sequence). V shed 1 base, J shed 0 bases, and the junction held 1 base outside the gene matches. The CDR3 length is 16 residues. The TCR originated in a human donor in a cohort sampled during active COVID-19. V usage is TRBV3-1 (or the pseudogene TRBV3-2) and J usage is TRBJ2-1; TRBD2 aligns across 9 bases. The sample consisted of peripheral blood. CDR3 nucleotide sequence: TGTGCCAGCAGCCAAGGGACTAGCGCCTCCTACAATGAGCAGTTCTTC. It encodes CASSQGTSASYNEQFF.